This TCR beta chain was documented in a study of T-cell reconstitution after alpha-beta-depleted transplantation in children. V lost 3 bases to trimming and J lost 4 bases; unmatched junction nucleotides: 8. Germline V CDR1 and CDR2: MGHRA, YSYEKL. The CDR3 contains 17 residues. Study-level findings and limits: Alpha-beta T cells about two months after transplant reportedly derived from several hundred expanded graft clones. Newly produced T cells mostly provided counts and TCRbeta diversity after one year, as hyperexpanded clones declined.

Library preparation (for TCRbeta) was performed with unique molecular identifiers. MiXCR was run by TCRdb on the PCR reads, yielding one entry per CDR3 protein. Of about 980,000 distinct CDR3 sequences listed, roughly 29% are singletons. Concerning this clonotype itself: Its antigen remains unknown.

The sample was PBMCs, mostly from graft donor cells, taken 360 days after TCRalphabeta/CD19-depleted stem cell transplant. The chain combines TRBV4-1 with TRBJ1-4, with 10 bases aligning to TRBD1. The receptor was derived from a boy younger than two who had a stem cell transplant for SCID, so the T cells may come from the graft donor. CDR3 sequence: CASSHRDRGLGNEKLFF. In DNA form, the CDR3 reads TGCGCCAGCAGCCATCGGGACAGGGGACTTGGTAATGAAAAACTGTTTTTT.